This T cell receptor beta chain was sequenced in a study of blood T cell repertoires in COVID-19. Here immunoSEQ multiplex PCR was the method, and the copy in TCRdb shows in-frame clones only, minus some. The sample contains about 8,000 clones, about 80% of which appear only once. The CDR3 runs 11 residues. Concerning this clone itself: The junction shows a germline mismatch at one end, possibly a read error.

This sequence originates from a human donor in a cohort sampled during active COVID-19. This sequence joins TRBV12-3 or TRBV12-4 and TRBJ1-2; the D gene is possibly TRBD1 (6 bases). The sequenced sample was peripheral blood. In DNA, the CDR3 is TGTGCCAGCAGTTCCGGGACATCTACTTACTTC. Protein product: CASSSGTSTYF.